The entry below gives a single T cell receptor beta chain sequence along with its context. The antigen it binds to is not known. This sample was taken from a study of CXCR3-negative and CXCR3-positive naive CD8 T cells (dated by TCRdb to 2018 to 2020). At the level of the whole study: In total, some 150 million TRB reads were obtained, which works out to roughly 1.5 +/- 0.3 million reads per library. The TRBV-TRBJ cluster analysis covered naive subsets from a handful of donors and memory cells from 3 donors. Diversity and physicochemical repertoire analyses were performed on some eleven donors pooled from two independent experiments. Study-level results and caveats: CXCR3 expression partially decreased after cryopreservation, so most assays used freshly isolated PBMCs. Repertoire diversity was comparably high in both naive subsets but much lower in memory CD8+ T cells. TRB CDR3s from CXCR3-positive naive cells showed higher hydrophobicity (lower Kidera factor 4), lower energy, and higher strength and volume indices than CXCR3-negative naive cells. Because surface CD5, which is linked to self-reactivity in mice, was comparable between the naive subsets, TCR interaction strength was also inferred from TRB CDR3 physicochemical properties. TRBV-TRBJ usage was similar between naive CXCR3-negative and CXCR3-positive cells from the same donor, while memory cells showed distinct patterns.

From the cysteine up to the phenylalanine, the CDR3 has a length of 14 residues. No DNA is given. In the germline V gene (reference sequence), CDR1 corresponds to PRHDT and CDR2 to FYEKMQ. Each CD8+ T cell subset was flow-sorted in triplicate, and some 300,000 cells per subset were placed directly into RLT lysis buffer. To exclude memory contaminants, naive CD8+ T cells were stringently defined as CD45RO-CCR7+CD27+CD95-. Peripheral blood mononuclear cells were isolated from buffy coats using standard density gradient centrifugation. A FACSAria III was used to flow-sort naive CXCR3-negative and CXCR3-positive CD8+ T cells. Total RNA was extracted from sorted cells using an RNeasy Mini Kit. TCRdb records NextSeq 550 as the sequencer. The Human TCR Profiling Kit (MiLaboratory) was used to make UMI-labeled 5' RACE TRB cDNA libraries. The full amount of extracted RNA was used for cDNA synthesis, and the full amount of resulting cDNA was used for PCR amplification. Libraries were prepared in parallel with an identical number of PCR cycles. The authors' analysis ran thus. With a requirement of at least two reads per UMI, MIGEC and MiXCR extracted about 53,000 +/- 9,400 unique UMI-labeled TRB cDNA molecules per library. Each library averaged 40,000 +/- 10,000 functional in-frame TRB CDR3 nucleotide clonotypes without stop codons. After each sample was downsampled to 5000 UMI-labeled TRB molecules, VDJtools was used to calculate diversity metrics such as normalized Shannon-Wiener and Chao1. VDJtools computed clonotype-size-weighted physicochemical properties of the central five CDR3 residues: interaction energy, strength, volume and Kidera factor 4. Following reprocessing of the reads by TCRdb, the data hold one row per CDR3 protein sequence and no DNA is available. The V and J calls and clone size come from TCRdb's table, not from the authors' own analysis. The sample table includes approximately 5,800 distinct CDR3 sequences. The ten largest clones capture 1.5% to 2% of the sample.

This sequence originates from a human donor in good health. Some clones in this sample may be carry-over from other donors' samples. Material for sequencing was naive CXCR3- CD8+ T cells from blood. This specimen's cell subset or site label, per the study, means: CD45RO-CCR7+CD27+CD95- naive CD8+ T cells lacking CXCR3 (TNR3-). The chain joins TRBV13 to TRBJ2-6. CDR3 reads: CASSRGTGANVLTF.